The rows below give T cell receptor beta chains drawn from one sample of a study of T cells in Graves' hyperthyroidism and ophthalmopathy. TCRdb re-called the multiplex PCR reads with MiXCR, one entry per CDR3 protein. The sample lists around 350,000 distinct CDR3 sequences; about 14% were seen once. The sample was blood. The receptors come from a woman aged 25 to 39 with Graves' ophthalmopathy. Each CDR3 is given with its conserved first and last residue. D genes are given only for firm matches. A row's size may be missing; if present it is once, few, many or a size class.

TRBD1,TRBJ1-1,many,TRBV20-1,TGCAGTGCGGGGACAGGGTGGACTGAAGCTTTCTTT,CSAGTGWTEAFF
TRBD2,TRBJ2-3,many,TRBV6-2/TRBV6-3,TGTGCCAGCAGTTACTCGACTAGCGTCAGCACAGATACGCAGTATTTT,CASSYSTSVSTDTQYF
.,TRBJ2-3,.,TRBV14,TGTGCCAGCAGCCAAGAGGGTCGAGTAGATACGCAGTATTTT,CASSQEGRVDTQYF
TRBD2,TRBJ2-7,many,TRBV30,TGTGCCTGGGAAGATACTAGCGGGATGTCCTACGAGCAGTACTTC,CAWEDTSGMSYEQYF
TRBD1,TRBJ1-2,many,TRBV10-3,TGTGCCATCAGTTCACAGGGGATGCATGGCTACACCTTC,CAISSQGMHGYTF
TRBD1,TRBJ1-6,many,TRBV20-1,TGCAGTGCTAGAGCCGCGGGACAGGGCTCACCCCTCCACTTT,CSARAAGQGSPLHF
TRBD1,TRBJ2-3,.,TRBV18,TGTGCCAGCTCAACACGGACAGGGGCGAGGGGAGATACGCAGTATTTT,CASSTRTGARGDTQYF
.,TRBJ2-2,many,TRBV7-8,TGTGCCAGCAGCTTAGAAGTTTGGGAGCTGTTTTTT,CASSLEVWELFF
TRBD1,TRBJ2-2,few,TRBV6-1,TGTGCCAGCAGACAGGGGTTGGCCGGGGAGCTGTTTTTT,CASRQGLAGELFF
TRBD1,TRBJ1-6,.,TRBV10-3,TGTGCCATCAGTGAGCGTCGGGACAGGGGGGAATCACCCCTCCACTTT,CAISERRDRGESPLHF
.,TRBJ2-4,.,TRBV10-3,TGTGCCATCAGTGAGCCCCCCGGAGGGGGGGCCAAAAACATTCAGTACTTC,CAISEPPGGGAKNIQYF
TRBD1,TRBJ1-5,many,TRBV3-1,TGTGCCAGCAGCCAGTCGCTGCCGGGACAGGGACTAAATAGCAATCAGCCCCAGCATTTT,CASSQSLPGQGLNSNQPQHF
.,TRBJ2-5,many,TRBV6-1,TGTGCCAGCAGCCCCCCGGGCCTAGTTGGGGGGACCCAGTACTTC,CASSPPGLVGGTQYF
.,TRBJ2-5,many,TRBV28,TGTGCCAGCAGTTTAATTCCAGGTCCTGGTCAAGAGACCCAGTACTTC,CASSLIPGPGQETQYF
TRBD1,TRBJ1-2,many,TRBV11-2,TGTGCCAGCAGCTCGTTCCGGGACAGGTACTATGGCTACACCTTC,CASSSFRDRYYGYTF
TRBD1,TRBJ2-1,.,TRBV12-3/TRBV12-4,TGTGCCAGCAGTTTATTAGGGGGCCTTTGGAATGAGCAGTTCTTC,CASSLLGGLWNEQFF
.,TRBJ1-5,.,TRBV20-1,TGCAGTGCAAAGGACAGCCTCAATCAGCCCCAGCATTTT,CSAKDSLNQPQHF
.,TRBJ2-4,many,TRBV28,TGTGCCAGCAGTTTGGGAGGGGGTGGGAACATTCAGTACTTC,CASSLGGGGNIQYF
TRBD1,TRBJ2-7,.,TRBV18,TGTGCCAGCTCCCTACCCGGGGGACAGGGAGAATACGAGCAGTACTTC,CASSLPGGQGEYEQYF
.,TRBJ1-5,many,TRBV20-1,TGCAGTGCTAGGACAGTTAGCAATCAGCCCCAGCATTTT,CSARTVSNQPQHF
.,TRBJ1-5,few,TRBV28,TGTGCCAGCAGTTTTGTCTCCGGGGGCCTCAATCAGCCCCAGCATTTT,CASSFVSGGLNQPQHF
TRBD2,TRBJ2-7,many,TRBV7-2,TGTGCCAGCAGCTTACCGGGACTAGGGGGTGAAGAGCAGTACTTC,CASSLPGLGGEEQYF
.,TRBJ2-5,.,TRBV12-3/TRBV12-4,TGTGCCAGCAGTTTTGCAGGGAGAGAGACCCAGTACTTC,CASSFAGRETQYF
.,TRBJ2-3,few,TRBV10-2,TGCGCCAGCAGTGAGTCACGGGCCGTAGTGAAGTATTTT,CASSESRAVVKYF
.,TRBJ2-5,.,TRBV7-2,TGTGCCAGCAGCGGGGGGGCGGGGACCCAGTACTTC,CASSGGAGTQYF
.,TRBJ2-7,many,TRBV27,TGTGCCAGCAGTTGGGGGATCCTGGGGGGCGAGCAGTACTTC,CASSWGILGGEQYF
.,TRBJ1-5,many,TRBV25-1,TGTGCCAGCAGTGAGACAGGCGGCAATCAGCCCCAGCATTTT,CASSETGGNQPQHF
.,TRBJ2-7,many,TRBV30,TGTGCCTGGAGCCGGGGACCTTACGAGCAGTACTTC,CAWSRGPYEQYF
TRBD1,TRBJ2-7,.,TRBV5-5,TGCGCCAGCAGTTCGTTGACAGGGATGTTCGACGAGCAGTACTTC,CASSSLTGMFDEQYF
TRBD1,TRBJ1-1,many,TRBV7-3,TGTGCCAGCAGCCCGACCGGGACAGACACTGAAGCTTTCTTT,CASSPTGTDTEAFF
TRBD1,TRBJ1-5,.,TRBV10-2,TGCGCCAGCAGTGATCGGACAGGGAATCAGCCCCAGCATTTT,CASSDRTGNQPQHF
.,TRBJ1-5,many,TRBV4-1,TGCGCCAGCAGCCGTTCACAGGACTATCAGCCCCAGCATTTT,CASSRSQDYQPQHF
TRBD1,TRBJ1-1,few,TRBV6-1,TGTGCCAGCAGGGCGACAGGGGGCGGCACTGAAGCTTTCTTT,CASRATGGGTEAFF
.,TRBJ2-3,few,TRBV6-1,TGTGCCAGCAGTTGGGGACCTTGTGATACGCAGTATTTT,CASSWGPCDTQYF
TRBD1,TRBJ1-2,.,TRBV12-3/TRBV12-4,TGTGCCAGCAGTTCACAGGGGGGCGGGTATGGCTACACCTTC,CASSSQGGGYGYTF
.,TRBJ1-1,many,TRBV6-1,TGTGCCAGCAGTGTCGGCGGACAGAAAAACACTGAAGCTTTCTTT,CASSVGGQKNTEAFF
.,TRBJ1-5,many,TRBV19,TGTGCCAGTAGTATGCAGGGTGGCAATCAGCCCCAGCATTTT,CASSMQGGNQPQHF
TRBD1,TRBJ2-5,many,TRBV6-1,TGTGCCAGCAGTCCAAGGACAGGGGTGGTAGAGACCCAGTACTTC,CASSPRTGVVETQYF
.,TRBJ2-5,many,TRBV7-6,TGTGCCAGCGGACCTGTGGTGGGAGAGACCCAGTACTTC,CASGPVVGETQYF
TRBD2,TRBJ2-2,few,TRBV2,TGTGCCAGCAGTGAAGCGGGGTGGGGGACTAGCGAGGAGCTGTTTTTT,CASSEAGWGTSEELFF
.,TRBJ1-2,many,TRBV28,TGTGCCAGCAGTTTATACAGGGTAAAGACTCCTGGAGGCTACACCTTC,CASSLYRVKTPGGYTF
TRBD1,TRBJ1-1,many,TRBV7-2,TGTGCCAGCAGCCTATATACATCCGGGACAGGGTGGGCGAACACTGAAGCTTTCTTT,CASSLYTSGTGWANTEAFF
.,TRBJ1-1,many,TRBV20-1,TGCAGTGCCACCACCTTACAGGGACGGGAGACTGAAGCTTTCTTT,CSATTLQGRETEAFF
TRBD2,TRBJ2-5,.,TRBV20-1,TGCAGTGCTCCTGGACTAGCGGGAGTAGGAGAGACCCAGTACTTC,CSAPGLAGVGETQYF
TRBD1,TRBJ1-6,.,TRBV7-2,TGTGCCAGCAGCCCGACAGGGGGCAGGTCACCCCTCCACTTT,CASSPTGGRSPLHF
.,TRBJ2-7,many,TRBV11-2,TGTGCCAGCAGCCCGCAGACAGTGTCCTACGAGCAGTACTTC,CASSPQTVSYEQYF
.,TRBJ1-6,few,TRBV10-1,TGCGCCAGCAGTGAGGACAGAAATTCACCCCTCCACTTT,CASSEDRNSPLHF
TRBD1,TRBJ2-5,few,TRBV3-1,TGTGCCAGCAGCTCCGCCGGTGCGGGACAGGGTTCGTCCCAGTACTTC,CASSSAGAGQGSSQYF
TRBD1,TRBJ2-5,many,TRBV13,TGTGCCAGCAGGGGACAGGGCACACAAGAGACCCAGTACTTC,CASRGQGTQETQYF
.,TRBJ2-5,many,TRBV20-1,TGCAGTGCTAGGCCTCACGGAGAGACCCAGTACTTC,CSARPHGETQYF
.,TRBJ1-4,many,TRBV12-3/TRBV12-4,TGTGCCAGCAGTTTAGTCCAGGGAGAAGGGACGGGGGAAAAACTGTTTTTT,CASSLVQGEGTGEKLFF
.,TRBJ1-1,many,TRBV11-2,TGTGCCAGCAGCTTAGGTCTGGCCAGCAGGAACACTGAAGCTTTCTTT,CASSLGLASRNTEAFF
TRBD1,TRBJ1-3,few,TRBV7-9,TGTGCCAGCAGCGTACAGGGGGCTTCTGGAAACACCATATATTTT,CASSVQGASGNTIYF
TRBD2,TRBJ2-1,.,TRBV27,TGTGCCAGCAGAAGCGGGGGGGCCCAAAATGAGCAGTTCTTC,CASRSGGAQNEQFF
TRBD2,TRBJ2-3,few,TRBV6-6,TGTGCCAGCAGTTACCCTAGCGGGGGAGTTCGGAATACGCAGTATTTT,CASSYPSGGVRNTQYF
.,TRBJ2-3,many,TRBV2,TGTGCCAGCAGTGAAGCGCTTCAGGTATCAGATACGCAGTATTTT,CASSEALQVSDTQYF
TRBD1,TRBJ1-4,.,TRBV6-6,TGTGCCAGCAGTTACCCCGGGACAGGGGTGTCCGCGACTAATGAAAAACTGTTTTTT,CASSYPGTGVSATNEKLFF
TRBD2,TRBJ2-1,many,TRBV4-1,TGCGCCAGCAGCCAACCCAGGGGCGGGGGGGGAGTTGATGAGCAGTTCTTC,CASSQPRGGGGVDEQFF